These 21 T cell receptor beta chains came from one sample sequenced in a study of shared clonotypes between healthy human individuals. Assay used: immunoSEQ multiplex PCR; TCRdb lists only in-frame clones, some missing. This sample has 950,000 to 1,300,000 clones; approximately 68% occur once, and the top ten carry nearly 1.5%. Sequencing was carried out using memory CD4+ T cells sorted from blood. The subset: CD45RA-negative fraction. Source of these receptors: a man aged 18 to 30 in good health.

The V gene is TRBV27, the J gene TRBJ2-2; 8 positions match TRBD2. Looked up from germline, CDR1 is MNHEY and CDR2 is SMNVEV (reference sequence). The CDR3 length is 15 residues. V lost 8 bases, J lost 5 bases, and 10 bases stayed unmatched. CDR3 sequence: CASSMSGSWTGELFF. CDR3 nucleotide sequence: TGTGCCAGCTCAATGAGCGGGAGTTGGACCGGGGAGCTGTTTTTT.

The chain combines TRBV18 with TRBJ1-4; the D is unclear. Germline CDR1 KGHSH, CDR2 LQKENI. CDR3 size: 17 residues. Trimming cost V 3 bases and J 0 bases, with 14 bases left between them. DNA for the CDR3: TGTGCCAGCTCACCCTGGGCAGACATAGCAACTAATGAAAAACTGTTTTTT. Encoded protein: CASSPWADIATNEKLFF.

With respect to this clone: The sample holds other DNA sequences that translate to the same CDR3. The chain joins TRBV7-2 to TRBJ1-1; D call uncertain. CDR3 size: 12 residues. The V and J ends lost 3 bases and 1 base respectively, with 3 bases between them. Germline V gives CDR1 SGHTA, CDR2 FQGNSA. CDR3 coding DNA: TGTGCCAGCAGCTTGTCGAACACTGAAGCTTTCTTT. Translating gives CASSLSNTEAFF.

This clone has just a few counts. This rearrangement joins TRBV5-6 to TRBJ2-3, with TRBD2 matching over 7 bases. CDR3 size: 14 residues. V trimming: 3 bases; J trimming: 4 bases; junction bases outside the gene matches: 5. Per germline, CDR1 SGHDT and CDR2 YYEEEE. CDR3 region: CASSSRDYADTQYF. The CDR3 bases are TGTGCCAGCAGCTCCCGGGACTATGCAGATACGCAGTATTTT.

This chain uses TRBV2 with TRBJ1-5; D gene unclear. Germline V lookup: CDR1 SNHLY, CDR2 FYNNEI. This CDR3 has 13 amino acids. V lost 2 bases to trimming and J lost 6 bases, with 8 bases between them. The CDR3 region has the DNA TGTGCCAGCAGTGAACTGGAAGGTCAGCCCCAGCATTTT. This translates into CASSELEGQPQHF.

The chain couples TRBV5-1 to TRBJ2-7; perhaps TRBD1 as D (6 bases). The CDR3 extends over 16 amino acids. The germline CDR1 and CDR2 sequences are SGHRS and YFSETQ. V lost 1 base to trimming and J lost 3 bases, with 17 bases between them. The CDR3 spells CASSLSGQTFRYEQYF. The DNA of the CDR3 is TGCGCCAGCAGCTTGTCCGGACAGACATTCCGCTACGAGCAGTACTTC.

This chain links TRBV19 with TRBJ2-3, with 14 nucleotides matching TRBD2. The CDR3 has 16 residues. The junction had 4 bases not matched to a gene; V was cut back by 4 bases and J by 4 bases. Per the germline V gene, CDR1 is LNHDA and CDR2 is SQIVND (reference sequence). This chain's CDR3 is CASSTGLAGGADTQYF. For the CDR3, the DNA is TGTGCCAGTAGTACCGGACTAGCGGGGGGAGCAGATACGCAGTATTTT.

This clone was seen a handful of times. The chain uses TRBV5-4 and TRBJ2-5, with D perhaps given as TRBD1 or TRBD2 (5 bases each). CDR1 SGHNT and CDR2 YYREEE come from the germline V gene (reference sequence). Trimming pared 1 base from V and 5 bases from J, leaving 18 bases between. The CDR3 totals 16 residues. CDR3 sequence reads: CASSLISGLTSETQYF. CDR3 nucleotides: TGTGCCAGCAGCTTGATATCGGGGCTTACTAGTGAGACCCAGTACTTC.

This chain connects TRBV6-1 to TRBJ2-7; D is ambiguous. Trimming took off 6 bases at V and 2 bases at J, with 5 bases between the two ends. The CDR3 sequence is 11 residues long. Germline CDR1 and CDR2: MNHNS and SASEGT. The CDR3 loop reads CASSRPYEQYF. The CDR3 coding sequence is TGTGCCAGCAGCCGCCCCTACGAGCAGTACTTC.

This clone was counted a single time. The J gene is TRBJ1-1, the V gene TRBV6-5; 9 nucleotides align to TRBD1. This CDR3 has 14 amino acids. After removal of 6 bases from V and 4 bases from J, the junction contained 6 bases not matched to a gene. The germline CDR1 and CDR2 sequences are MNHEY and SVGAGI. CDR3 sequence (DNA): TGTGCCAGCAGGAGACCGGGACAGGGCACTGAAGCTTTCTTT. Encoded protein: CASRRPGQGTEAFF.

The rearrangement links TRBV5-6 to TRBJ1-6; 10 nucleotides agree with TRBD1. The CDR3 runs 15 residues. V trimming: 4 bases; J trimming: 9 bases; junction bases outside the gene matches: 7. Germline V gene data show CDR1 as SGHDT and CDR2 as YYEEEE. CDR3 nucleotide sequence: TGTGCCAGCAGCAAAGACAGGGGGCTTCTTTCACCCCTCCACTTT. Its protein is CASSKDRGLLSPLHF.

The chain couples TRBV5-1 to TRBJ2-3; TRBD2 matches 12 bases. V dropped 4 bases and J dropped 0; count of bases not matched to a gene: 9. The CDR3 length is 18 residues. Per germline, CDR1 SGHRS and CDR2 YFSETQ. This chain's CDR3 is CASSVLLAGGTSTDTQYF. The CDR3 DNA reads TGCGCCAGCAGCGTACTTCTAGCGGGGGGGACTAGCACAGATACGCAGTATTTT.

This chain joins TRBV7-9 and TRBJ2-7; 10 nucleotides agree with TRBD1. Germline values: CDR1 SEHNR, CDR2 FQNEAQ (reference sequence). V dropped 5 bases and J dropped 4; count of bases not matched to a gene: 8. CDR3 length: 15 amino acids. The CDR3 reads CASSGLGQGGYEQYF. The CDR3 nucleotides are TGTGCCAGCAGCGGTCTTGGACAGGGGGGATACGAGCAGTACTTC.

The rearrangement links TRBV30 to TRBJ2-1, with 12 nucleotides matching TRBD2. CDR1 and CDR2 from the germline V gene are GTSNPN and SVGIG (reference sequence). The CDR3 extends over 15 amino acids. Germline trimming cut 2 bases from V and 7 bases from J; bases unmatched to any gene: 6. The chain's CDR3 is CAWSPLAGGRNEQFF. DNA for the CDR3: TGTGCCTGGAGTCCACTAGCGGGAGGCAGAAATGAGCAGTTCTTC.

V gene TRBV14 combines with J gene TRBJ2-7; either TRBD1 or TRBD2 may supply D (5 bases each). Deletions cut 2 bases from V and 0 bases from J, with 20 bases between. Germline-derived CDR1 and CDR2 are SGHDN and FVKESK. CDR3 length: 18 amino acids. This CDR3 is CASSQLRGAPFSSYEQYF. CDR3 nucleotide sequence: TGTGCCAGCAGCCAACTCCGAGGGGCCCCCTTTAGCTCCTACGAGCAGTACTTC.

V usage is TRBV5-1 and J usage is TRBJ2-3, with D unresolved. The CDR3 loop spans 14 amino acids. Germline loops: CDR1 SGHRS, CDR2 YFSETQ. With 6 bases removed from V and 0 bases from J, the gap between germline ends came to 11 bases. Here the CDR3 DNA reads TGCGCCAGCAAGGTCGTGGGAAGCACAGATACGCAGTATTTT. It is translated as CASKVVGSTDTQYF.

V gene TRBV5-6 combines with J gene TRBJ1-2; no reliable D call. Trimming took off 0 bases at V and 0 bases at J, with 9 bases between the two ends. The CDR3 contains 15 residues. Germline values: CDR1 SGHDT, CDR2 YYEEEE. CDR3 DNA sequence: TGTGCCAGCAGCTTGGCCTTCGGGACTAACTATGGCTACACCTTC. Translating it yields CASSLAFGTNYGYTF. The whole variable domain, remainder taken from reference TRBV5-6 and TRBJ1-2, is DAGVTQSPTHLIKTRGQQVTLRCSPKSGHDTVSWYQQALGQGPQFIFQYYEEEERQRGNFPDRFSGHQFPNYSSELNVNALLLGDSALYLCASSLAFGTNYGYTFGSGTRLTVV.

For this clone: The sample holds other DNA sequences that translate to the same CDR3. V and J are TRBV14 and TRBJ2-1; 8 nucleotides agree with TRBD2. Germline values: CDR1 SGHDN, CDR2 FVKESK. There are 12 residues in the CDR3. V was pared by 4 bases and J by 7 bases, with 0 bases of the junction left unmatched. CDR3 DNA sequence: TGTGCCAGCAGCCCTAGCGGGAATGAGCAGTTCTTC. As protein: CASSPSGNEQFF.

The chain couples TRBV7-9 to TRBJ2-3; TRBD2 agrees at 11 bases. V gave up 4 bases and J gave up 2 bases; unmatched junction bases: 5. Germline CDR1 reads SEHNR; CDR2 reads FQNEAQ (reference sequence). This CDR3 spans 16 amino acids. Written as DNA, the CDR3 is TGTGCCAGCAGCTCGGGGACTAGCGGTTACACAGATACGCAGTATTTT. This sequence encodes CASSSGTSGYTDTQYF.

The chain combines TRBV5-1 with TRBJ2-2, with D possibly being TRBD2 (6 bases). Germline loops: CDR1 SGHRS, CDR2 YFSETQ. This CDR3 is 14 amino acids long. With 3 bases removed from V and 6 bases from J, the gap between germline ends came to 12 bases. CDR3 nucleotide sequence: TGCGCCAGCAGCTGGACCGGCGGGGCCGGGGAGCTGTTTTTT. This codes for CASSWTGGAGELFF.

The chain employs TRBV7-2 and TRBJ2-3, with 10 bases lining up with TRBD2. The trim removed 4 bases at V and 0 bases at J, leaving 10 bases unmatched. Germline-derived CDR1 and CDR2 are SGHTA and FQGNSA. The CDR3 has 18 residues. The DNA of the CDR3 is TGTGCCAGCAGCTCGAGAGGACTAGCGGAGCTTAGCACAGATACGCAGTATTTT. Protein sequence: CASSSRGLAELSTDTQYF. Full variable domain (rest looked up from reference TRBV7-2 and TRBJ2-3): GAGVSQSPSNKVTEKGKDVELRCDPISGHTALYWYRQSLGQGLEFLIYFQGNSAPDKSGLPSDRFSAERTGGSVSTLTIQRTQQEDSAVYLCASSSRGLAELSTDTQYFGPGTRLTVL.